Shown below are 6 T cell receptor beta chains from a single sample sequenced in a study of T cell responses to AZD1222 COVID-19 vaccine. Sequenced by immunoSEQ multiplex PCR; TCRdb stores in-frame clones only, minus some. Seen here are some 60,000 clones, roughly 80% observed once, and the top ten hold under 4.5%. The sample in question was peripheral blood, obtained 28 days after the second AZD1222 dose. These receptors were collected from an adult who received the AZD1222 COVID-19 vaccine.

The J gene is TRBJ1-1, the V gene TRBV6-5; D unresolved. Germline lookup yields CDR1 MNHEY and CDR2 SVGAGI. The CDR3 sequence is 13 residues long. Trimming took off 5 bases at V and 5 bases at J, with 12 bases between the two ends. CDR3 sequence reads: CASSQPEGTEAFF. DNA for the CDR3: TGTGCCAGCAGTCAACCGGAGGGAACTGAAGCTTTCTTT.

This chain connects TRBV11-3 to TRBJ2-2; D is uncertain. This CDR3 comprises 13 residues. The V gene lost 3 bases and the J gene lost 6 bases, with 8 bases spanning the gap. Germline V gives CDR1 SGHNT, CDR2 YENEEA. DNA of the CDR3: TGTGCCAGCAGCTTCTTGAGTTCCGGGGAGCTGTTTTTT. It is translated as CASSFLSSGELFF.

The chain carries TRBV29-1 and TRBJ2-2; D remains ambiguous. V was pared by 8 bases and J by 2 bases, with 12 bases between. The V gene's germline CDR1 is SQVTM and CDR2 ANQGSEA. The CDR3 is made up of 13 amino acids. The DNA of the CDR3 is TGCAGCTCCCTGCACGGAAACACCGGGGAGCTGTTTTTT. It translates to CSSLHGNTGELFF.

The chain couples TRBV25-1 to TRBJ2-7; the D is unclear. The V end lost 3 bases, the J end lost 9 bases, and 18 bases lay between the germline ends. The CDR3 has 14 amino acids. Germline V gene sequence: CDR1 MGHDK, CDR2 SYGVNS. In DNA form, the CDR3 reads TGTGCCAGCAGTGAGTTAGTTCGGGCTAGAGGGCAGTACTTC. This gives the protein CASSELVRARGQYF.

The CDR3 DNA reads TGTGCCAGCAGCTTAAACGGGGGCGCCTCCTACAATGAGCAGTTCTTC. This sequence encodes CASSLNGGASYNEQFF. This chain links TRBV7-3 with TRBJ2-1; D is perhaps TRBD1 or TRBD2 (6 bases each). Trimming took 1 base from V and 0 from J, leaving 10 bases between them. The CDR3 is 16 amino acids. Germline lookup yields CDR1 SGHTA and CDR2 FQGTGA. Variable domain in full (rest from reference TRBV7-3 and TRBJ2-1): GAGVSQTPSNKVTEKGKYVELRCDPISGHTALYWYRQSLGQGPEFLIYFQGTGAADDSGLPNDRFFAVRPEGSVSTLKIQRTERGDSAVYLCASSLNGGASYNEQFFGPGTRLTVL.

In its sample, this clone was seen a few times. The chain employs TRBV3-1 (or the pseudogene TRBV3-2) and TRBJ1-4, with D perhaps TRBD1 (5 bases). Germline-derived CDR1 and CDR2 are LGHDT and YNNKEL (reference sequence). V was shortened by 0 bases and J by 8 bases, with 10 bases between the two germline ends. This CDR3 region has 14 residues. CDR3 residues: CASSQDFGTEKLFF. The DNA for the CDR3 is TGTGCCAGCAGCCAAGATTTTGGGACGGAAAAACTGTTTTTT.